These 28 T cell receptor beta chains share one sample of origin, sequenced in a study of cytomegalovirus exposure and HLA in healthy donors. Primers included in the PCR were 60 Vbeta and 13 Jbeta primers. The method was immunoSEQ multiplex PCR; TCRdb's version includes in-frame clones alone and lacks a portion of them. The table shows around 80,000 clones, with 78% occurring only once. Sequences were obtained from PBMCs. These receptors were taken from a man aged 18 to 30 in good health and CMV-seropositive.

The chain is built from TRBV10-3 and TRBJ2-1, with 7 bases matching TRBD2. The V segment lost 6 bases and the J segment 0 bases; nucleotides outside the gene matches: 5. The CDR3 sequence is 15 residues long. CDR1 and CDR2 (germline): ENHRY, SYGVKD. CDR3 sequence reads: CAIRPSGSSYNEQFF. CDR3 nucleotides: TGTGCCATCAGGCCTAGCGGCAGCTCCTACAATGAGCAGTTCTTC.

This clone was recorded only once. The chain carries TRBV29-1 and TRBJ2-1; a weak D match, TRBD2 (5 bases). The CDR3 runs to 12 residues. Germline CDR1 reads SQVTM; CDR2 reads ANQGSEA. Between the trimmed V and J ends, which lost 7 bases and 3 bases, there was a span of 10 bases. The CDR3 DNA is TGCAGCGCAGGACTTAACTACAATGAGCAGTTCTTC. Translated: CSAGLNYNEQFF.

The J gene is TRBJ1-1, the V gene TRBV9; no clear D. The V and J ends lost 2 bases and 6 bases respectively, with 17 bases between them. The V gene's germline CDR1 is SGDLS and CDR2 YYNGEE. This CDR3 spans 15 amino acids. CDR3 bases: TGTGCCAGCAGCGTCGCCTCGTCATGGAGCGCTGAAGCTTTCTTT. This sequence encodes CASSVASSWSAEAFF.

This chain connects TRBV7-6 to TRBJ1-2; maybe TRBD1 (5 bases). V was pared by 5 bases and J by 5 bases, with 21 bases between. This CDR3 comprises 16 residues. CDR1 is SGHVS, CDR2 FNYEAQ, per germline. The CDR3 bases are TGTGCCAGCAGCCCGCCCTCCGGGACTACGGCTTATGGCTACACCTTC. As protein: CASSPPSGTTAYGYTF.

The chain joins TRBV7-2 to TRBJ2-7; no definite D call. The V and J ends lost 5 bases and 1 base respectively, with 9 bases between them. CDR1 SGHTA and CDR2 FQGNSA come from the germline V gene. The CDR3 runs to 13 residues. CDR3 in amino acids: CASSPRVSYEQYF. The CDR3 DNA sequence: TGTGCCAGCAGCCCCCGGGTTTCCTACGAGCAGTACTTC.

V and J are TRBV5-1 and TRBJ2-7, with D tentatively TRBD2 (6 bases). Germline values: CDR1 SGHRS, CDR2 YFSETQ. This CDR3 is built from 13 residues. Trimming removed 3 bases at V and 0 bases at J, with 7 bases between. The CDR3 nucleotides read TGCGCCAGCAGCTCCGGGGGCTCCTACGAGCAGTACTTC. This codes for CASSSGGSYEQYF.

CDR3 nucleotides: TGTGCCAGCAGCGATCGTACAGGGACACCCACTTCCTACAATGAGCAGTTCTTC. Its translation: CASSDRTGTPTSYNEQFF. The rearrangement links TRBV9 to TRBJ2-1; a weak D match, TRBD1 (6 bases). The CDR3 length is 18 residues. V dropped 3 bases and J dropped 1 base, with 20 bases sitting between them. The V gene's germline CDR1 is SGDLS and CDR2 YYNGEE.

This clone appeared a single time. The rearrangement uses TRBV7-6 and TRBJ2-2; maybe TRBD2 (6 bases). V lost 10 bases to trimming and J lost 1 base, with 19 bases between them. This CDR3 region has 16 residues. Germline-derived CDR1 and CDR2 are SGHVS and FNYEAQ. The CDR3 region has the DNA TGTGCCACGGAGGGAATAGTCGGGGTGAACACCGGGGAGCTGTTTTTT. Amino acid sequence: CATEGIVGVNTGELFF.

Note on this clone: The same CDR3 is also encoded by other DNA sequences in this sample. V usage is TRBV10-3 and J usage is TRBJ2-1; 8 bases map to TRBD2. The CDR3 has 14 residues. V lost 6 bases, J lost 4 bases, and 5 bases stayed unmatched. CDR1 is ENHRY and CDR2 is SYGVKD in the germline V gene. The CDR3 loop is CAIRELAAYNEQFF. In DNA form, the CDR3 reads TGTGCCATCAGAGAACTAGCGGCGTACAATGAGCAGTTCTTC.

This clone has a single count. The genes are TRBV7-9 and TRBJ1-1; D gene unclear. Germline CDR1 is SEHNR and CDR2 is FQNEAQ (reference sequence). Trimming took 6 bases from V and 5 from J, leaving 16 bases between them. The CDR3 spans 14 residues. DNA of the CDR3: TGTGCCAGCAGTTCCCGCACGGGGAAAACTGAAGCTTTCTTT. This gives the protein CASSSRTGKTEAFF.

This clone was seen more than once but under ten times. The rearrangement uses TRBV7-9 and TRBJ2-5; 9 positions match TRBD2. J was trimmed by 5 bases and V by 3 bases; bases with no gene match: 7. The CDR3 is made up of 15 amino acids. Germline values: CDR1 SEHNR, CDR2 FQNEAQ (reference sequence). The CDR3 DNA reads as TGTGCCAGCAGCTTTTTCGCGGGAGGGACGGAGACCCAGTACTTC. Translation gives CASSFFAGGTETQYF.

The chain recombines TRBV29-1 with TRBJ2-1; 7 positions match TRBD2. The CDR3 has 13 residues. Germline trimming cut 3 bases from V and 4 bases from J; bases unmatched to any gene: 3. CDR1 SQVTM and CDR2 ANQGSEA come from the germline V gene. CDR3 nucleotide sequence: TGCAGCGTTGAGGGACTACCATACAATGAGCAGTTCTTC. Its protein product is CSVEGLPYNEQFF.

The table lists this clone with a count of one. This chain joins TRBV7-8 and TRBJ2-2, with 9 positions matching TRBD2. The germline V gene has CDR1 SGHVS and CDR2 FQNEAQ. This CDR3 spans 15 amino acids. V trimming: 11 bases; J trimming: 5 bases; junction bases outside the gene matches: 12. Written as DNA, the CDR3 is TGTGCCTCCCAGCGGGAGGTCGCTCGTACCGGGGAGCTGTTTTTT. It specifies CASQREVARTGELFF.

A single count supports this clone. The chain has TRBV4-1 and TRBJ1-1, with TRBD1 matching over 8 bases. With V trimmed by 4 bases and J by 0 bases, 13 bases remained unmatched. The CDR3 loop spans 18 amino acids. Germline V gene lookup returns CDR1 MGHRA and CDR2 YSYEKL. Here the CDR3 DNA reads TGCGCCAGCAGCCCGACCTATGGACAGGGCGACCTGAACACTGAAGCTTTCTTT. It encodes CASSPTYGQGDLNTEAFF.

This rearrangement joins TRBV27 to TRBJ2-1, with a possible D match to TRBD2 (6 bases). The CDR3 has 13 amino acids. The germline gives CDR1 MNHEY, CDR2 SMNVEV (reference sequence). With 3 bases removed from V and 6 bases from J, the gap between germline ends came to 9 bases. DNA for the CDR3: TGTGCCAGCAGTTTCGGAGGGATCAATGAGCAGTTCTTC. Protein product: CASSFGGINEQFF.

The chain is built from TRBV5-1 and TRBJ2-3; 10 bases agree with TRBD2. The CDR3 totals 15 residues. The germline V gene encodes CDR1 SGHRS and CDR2 YFSETQ. V shed 9 bases and J 1 base; nucleotides not matched to a gene: 8. CDR3 coding DNA: TGCGCCACCTCAGCGGGAGGGCTCGGCACAGATACGCAGTATTTT. Translation gives CATSAGGLGTDTQYF.

In DNA form, the CDR3 reads TGTGCCAGCAGCTTGACTAGCAGCTCCTACAATGAGCAGTTCTTC. Translated, it gives CASSLTSSSYNEQFF. The J gene is TRBJ2-1, the V gene TRBV9; 7 bases are shared with TRBD2. CDR1 and CDR2 from the germline V gene are SGDLS and YYNGEE. CDR3 size: 15 residues. With 4 bases clipped from V and 0 bases from J, the junction kept 4 bases outside the gene matches.

This chain uses TRBV28 with TRBJ2-7; 7 bases map to TRBD2. Germline V gene lookup returns CDR1 MDHEN and CDR2 SYDVKM. The V segment lost 3 bases and the J segment 3 bases; nucleotides outside the gene matches: 8. The CDR3 is 15 residues long. The CDR3 nucleotides read TGTGCCAGCAGTTTCCGCGGGCTAGCGGTCTACGAGCAGTACTTC. This codes for CASSFRGLAVYEQYF.

This clone was seen more than once but under ten times. V gene TRBV6-5 combines with J gene TRBJ1-5; 7 bases are shared with TRBD1. Germline V gene data show CDR1 as MNHEY and CDR2 as SVGAGI. The CDR3 sequence is 13 residues long. V lost 4 bases and J lost 7; bases outside the gene matches: 4. CDR3 sequence: CASSLRGQQPQHF. CDR3 bases: TGTGCCAGCAGTTTAAGGGGGCAGCAGCCCCAGCATTTT.

In its sample, this clone was seen once. The chain has TRBV5-4 and TRBJ2-3; TRBD2 aligns across 8 bases. CDR1 SGHNT and CDR2 YYREEE come from the germline V gene (reference sequence). Trimming at V came to 4 bases and at J to 5 bases, leaving 15 bases not matched to a gene. The CDR3 has 17 amino acids. The CDR3 region is CASSRELGGLAGDTQYF. CDR3 sequence (DNA): TGTGCCAGCAGCCGTGAACTAGGCGGGCTAGCGGGAGATACGCAGTATTTT. Full variable domain (outside the CDR3, taken from reference TRBV5-4 and TRBJ2-3): ETGVTQSPTHLIKTRGQQVTLRCSSQSGHNTVSWYQQALGQGPQFIFQYYREEENGRGNFPPRFSGLQFPNYSSELNVNALELDDSALYLCASSRELGGLAGDTQYFGPGTRLTVL.

This chain links TRBV6-8 with TRBJ2-1; possible D gene TRBD1, 6 bases. The CDR3 is 16 amino acids. V gave up 6 bases and J gave up 0 bases, with 15 bases separating them. The germline CDR1 and CDR2 sequences are MNHGY and SAAAGT. The CDR3 DNA sequence: TGTGCCAGCAGGTCGAACAGGGCGATCTCCTACAATGAGCAGTTCTTC. Encoded protein: CASRSNRAISYNEQFF.

This chain connects TRBV6-5 to TRBJ1-2; no clear D. Deletions cut 6 bases from V and 4 bases from J, with 15 bases between. Germline-derived CDR1 and CDR2 are MNHEY and SVGAGI. The CDR3 consists of 14 residues. CDR3 region: CASRPDWLGYGYTF. DNA of the CDR3: TGTGCCAGCAGGCCTGACTGGTTAGGCTATGGCTACACCTTC.

Details on this clone: The junction departs from the called germline gene at one end, perhaps through a read error. V usage is TRBV7-7 and J usage is TRBJ2-6, with D maybe TRBD2 (5 bases). The CDR3 contains 16 residues. Germline CDR1 reads SSHAT; CDR2 reads FNYEAQ (reference sequence). CDR3 sequence (DNA): TGTGCTAGCAGCTTAGGGAGTACCTCTGGGGCCAACGTCCTGACTTTC. Its translation: CASSLGSTSGANVLTF.

The chain uses TRBV9 and TRBJ1-2; 7 bases are shared with TRBD1. V was clipped by 8 bases and J by 2 bases; unmatched bases: 12. Germline CDR1 reads SGDLS; CDR2 reads YYNGEE. The CDR3 is made up of 15 amino acids. CDR3 coding DNA: TGTGCCAGTCGGGGAATGGAACAGGGGAACTATGGCTACACCTTC. Its protein product is CASRGMEQGNYGYTF. Variable domain in full (rest from reference TRBV9 and TRBJ1-2): DSGVTQTPKHLITATGQRVTLRCSPRSGDLSVYWYQQSLDQGLQFLIQYYNGEERAKGNILERFSAQQFPDLHSELNLSSLELGDSALYFCASRGMEQGNYGYTFGSGTRLTVV.

The chain has TRBV5-1 and TRBJ2-7, with 7 bases aligning to TRBD2. This CDR3 region has 16 residues. V shed 4 bases and J 5 bases; nucleotides not matched to a gene: 15. Germline CDR1 reads SGHRS; CDR2 reads YFSETQ. CDR3 sequence reads: CASSRMAFAGVNEQYF. The CDR3 coding sequence is TGCGCCAGCAGCCGGATGGCGTTCGCGGGAGTGAACGAGCAGTACTTC. Combining the CDR3 with reference TRBV5-1 and TRBJ2-7 gives the whole variable domain KAGVTQTPRYLIKTRGQQVTLSCSPISGHRSVSWYQQTPGQGLQFLFEYFSETQRNKGNFPGRFSGRQFSNSRSEMNVSTLELGDSALYLCASSRMAFAGVNEQYFGPGTRLTVT.

CDR3 bases: TGCGCCAGCAGCACGGACAGCACCGGGGAGCTGTTTTTT. The encoded protein is CASSTDSTGELFF. The chain is built from TRBV5-1 and TRBJ2-2; perhaps TRBD1 as D (6 bases). Trimming stripped 4 bases from V and 4 bases from J, with 8 bases between. Germline V gene lookup returns CDR1 SGHRS and CDR2 YFSETQ. There are 13 residues in the CDR3.

The gene calls are TRBV13 and TRBJ2-3, with 10 bases matching TRBD2. CDR3 length: 14 residues. Unmatched junction bases numbered 0, after V lost 2 bases and J lost 4 bases. Germline CDR1 PRHDT, CDR2 FYEKMQ (reference sequence). CDR3 sequence: CASSLSGGADTQYF. Here the CDR3 DNA reads TGTGCCAGCAGCTTAAGCGGGGGGGCAGATACGCAGTATTTT.

V is TRBV4-1 and J is TRBJ1-4; a weak D match, TRBD1 (6 bases). V was shortened by 1 base and J by 7 bases, with 13 bases between the two germline ends. Germline V gene lookup returns CDR1 MGHRA and CDR2 YSYEKL. CDR3 size: 15 residues. The CDR3 is CASSQGRGISEKLFF. In DNA, the CDR3 is TGCGCCAGCAGCCAAGGCAGGGGCATCTCTGAAAAACTGTTTTTT.